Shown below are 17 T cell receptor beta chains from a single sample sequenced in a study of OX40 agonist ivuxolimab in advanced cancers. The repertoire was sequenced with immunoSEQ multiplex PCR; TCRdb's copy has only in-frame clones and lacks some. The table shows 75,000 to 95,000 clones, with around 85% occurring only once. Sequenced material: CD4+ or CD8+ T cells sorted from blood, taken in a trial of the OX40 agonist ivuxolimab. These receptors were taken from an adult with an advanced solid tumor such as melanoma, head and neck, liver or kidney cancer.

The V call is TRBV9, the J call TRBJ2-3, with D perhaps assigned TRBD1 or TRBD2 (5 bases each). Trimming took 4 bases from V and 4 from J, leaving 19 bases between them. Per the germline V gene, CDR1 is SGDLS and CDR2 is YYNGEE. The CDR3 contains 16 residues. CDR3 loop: CASSNPRGFQADTQYF. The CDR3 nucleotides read TGTGCCAGCAGCAACCCTCGGGGCTTTCAGGCAGATACGCAGTATTTT.

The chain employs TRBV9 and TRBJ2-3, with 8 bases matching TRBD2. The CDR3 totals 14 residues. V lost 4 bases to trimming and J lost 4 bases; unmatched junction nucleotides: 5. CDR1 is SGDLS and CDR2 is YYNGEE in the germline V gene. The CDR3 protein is CASSISGLADTQYF. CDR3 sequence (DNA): TGTGCCAGCAGCATATCGGGACTAGCAGATACGCAGTATTTT. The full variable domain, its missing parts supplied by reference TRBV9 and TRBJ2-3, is DSGVTQTPKHLITATGQRVTLRCSPRSGDLSVYWYQQSLDQGLQFLIQYYNGEERAKGNILERFSAQQFPDLHSELNLSSLELGDSALYFCASSISGLADTQYFGPGTRLTVL.

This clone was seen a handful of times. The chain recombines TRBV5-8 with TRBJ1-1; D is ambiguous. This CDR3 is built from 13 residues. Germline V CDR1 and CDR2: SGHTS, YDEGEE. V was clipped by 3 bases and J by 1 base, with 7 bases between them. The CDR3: CASSSLRNTEAFF. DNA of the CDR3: TGTGCCAGCAGCTCATTGAGGAACACTGAAGCTTTCTTT.

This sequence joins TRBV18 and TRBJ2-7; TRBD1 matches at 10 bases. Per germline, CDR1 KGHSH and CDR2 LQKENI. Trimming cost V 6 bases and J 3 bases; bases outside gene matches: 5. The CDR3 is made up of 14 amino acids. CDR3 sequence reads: CASSTGTGDYEQYF. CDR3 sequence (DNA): TGTGCCAGCTCCACCGGGACAGGGGACTACGAGCAGTACTTC.

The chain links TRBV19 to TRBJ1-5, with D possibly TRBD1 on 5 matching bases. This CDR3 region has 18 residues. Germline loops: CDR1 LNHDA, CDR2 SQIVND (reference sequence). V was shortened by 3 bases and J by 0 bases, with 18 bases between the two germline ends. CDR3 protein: CASSIGQGIGNSNQPQHF. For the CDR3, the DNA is TGTGCCAGTAGTATTGGTCAGGGAATCGGTAATAGCAATCAGCCCCAGCATTTT.

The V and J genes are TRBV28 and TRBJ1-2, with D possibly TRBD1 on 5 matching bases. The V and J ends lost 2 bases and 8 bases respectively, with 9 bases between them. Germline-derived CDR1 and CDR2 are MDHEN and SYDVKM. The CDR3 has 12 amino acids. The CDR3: CASSLIRDGYTF. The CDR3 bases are TGTGCCAGCAGTTTAATCCGGGACGGCTACACCTTC.

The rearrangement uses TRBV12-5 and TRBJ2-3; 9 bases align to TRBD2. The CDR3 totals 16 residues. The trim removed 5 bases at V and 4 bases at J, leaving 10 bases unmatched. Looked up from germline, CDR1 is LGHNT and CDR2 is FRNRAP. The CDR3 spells CASGPSLAGVADTQYF. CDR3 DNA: TGTGCTAGTGGTCCCAGCTTAGCGGGGGTGGCAGATACGCAGTATTTT.

The CDR3 nucleotides are TGTGCCAGTGTGACAGGGGAGTCTGGCTACACCTTC. Its protein is CASVTGESGYTF. The chain carries TRBV6-1 and TRBJ1-2, with TRBD1 matching over 8 bases. The CDR3 runs 12 residues. The V gene's germline CDR1 is MNHNS and CDR2 SASEGT. V was pared by 9 bases and J by 7 bases, with 7 bases of the junction left unmatched.

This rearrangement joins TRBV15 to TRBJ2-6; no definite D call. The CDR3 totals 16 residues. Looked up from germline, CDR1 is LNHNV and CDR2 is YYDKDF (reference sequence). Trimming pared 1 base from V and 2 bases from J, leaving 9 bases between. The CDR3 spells CATSRAYEAGANVLTF. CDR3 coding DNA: TGTGCCACCAGCAGAGCTTACGAGGCTGGGGCCAACGTCCTGACTTTC.

The CDR3 DNA reads TGTGCCAGCACTCCGACAGGGGGAATGTACGAGCAGTACTTC. This codes for CASTPTGGMYEQYF. The rearrangement uses TRBV2 and TRBJ2-5; the match to TRBD1 covers 9 bases. The J call may not be correct, given that the DNA end is closer to TRBJ2-7. The CDR3 loop spans 14 amino acids. Germline assignment: CDR1 SNHLY and CDR2 FYNNEI.

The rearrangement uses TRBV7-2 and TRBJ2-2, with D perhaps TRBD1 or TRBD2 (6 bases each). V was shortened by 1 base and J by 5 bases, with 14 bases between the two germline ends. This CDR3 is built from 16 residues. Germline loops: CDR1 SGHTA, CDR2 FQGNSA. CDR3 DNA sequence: TGTGCCAGCAGCTTAGGGACTACAGGGATAACCGGGGAGCTGTTTTTT. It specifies CASSLGTTGITGELFF.

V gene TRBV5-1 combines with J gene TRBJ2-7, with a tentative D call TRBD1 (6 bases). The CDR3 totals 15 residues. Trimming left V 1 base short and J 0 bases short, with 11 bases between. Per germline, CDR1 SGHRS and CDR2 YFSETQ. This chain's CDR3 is CASSLLPGDSYEQYV. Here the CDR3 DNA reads TGCGCCAGCAGCTTGTTGCCAGGGGACTCCTACGAGCAGTACGTC.

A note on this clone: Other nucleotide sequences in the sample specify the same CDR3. In nucleotides, the CDR3 is TGCAGTGCCCGCGGCCAAGAGACCCAGTACTTC. Amino acid sequence: CSARGQETQYF. The gene calls are TRBV20-1 and TRBJ2-5; D not resolved. With 6 bases removed from V and 1 base from J, the gap between germline ends came to 6 bases. This CDR3 spans 11 amino acids. The V gene's germline CDR1 is DFQATT and CDR2 SNEGSKA (reference sequence).

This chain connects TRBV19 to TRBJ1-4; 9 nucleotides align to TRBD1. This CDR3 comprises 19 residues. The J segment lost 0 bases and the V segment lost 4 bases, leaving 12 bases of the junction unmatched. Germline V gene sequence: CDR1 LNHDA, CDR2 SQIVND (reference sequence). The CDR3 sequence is CASSTTVGQGPTTNEKLFF. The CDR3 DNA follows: TGTGCCAGTAGTACCACCGTCGGACAGGGGCCAACAACTAATGAAAAACTGTTTTTT.

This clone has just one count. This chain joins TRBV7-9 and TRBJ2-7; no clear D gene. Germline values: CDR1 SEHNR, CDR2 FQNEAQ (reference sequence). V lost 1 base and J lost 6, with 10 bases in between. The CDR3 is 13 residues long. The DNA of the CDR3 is TGTGCCAGCAGCTTAGATATACGGTCCGAGCAGTACTTC. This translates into CASSLDIRSEQYF.

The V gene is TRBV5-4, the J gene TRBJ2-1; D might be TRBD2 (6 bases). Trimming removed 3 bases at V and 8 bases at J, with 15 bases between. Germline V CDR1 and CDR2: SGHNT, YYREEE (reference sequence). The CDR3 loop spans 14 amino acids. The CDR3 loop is CASSSLGPGDEQFF. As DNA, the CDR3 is TGTGCCAGCAGCTCGTTGGGACCGGGGGATGAGCAGTTCTTC.

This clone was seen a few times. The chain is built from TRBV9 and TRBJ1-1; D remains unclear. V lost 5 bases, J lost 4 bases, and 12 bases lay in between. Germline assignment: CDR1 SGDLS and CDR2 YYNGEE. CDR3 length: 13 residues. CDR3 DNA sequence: TGTGCCAGCAGGCGGGGAGCGGTCACTGAAGCTTTCTTT. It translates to CASRRGAVTEAFF.